Sequencing of this T cell receptor beta chain was carried out in a study of shared clonotypes between healthy human individuals. Findings and caveats of the study: Measured sharing among donors was expected to vary with sequencing depth. Compared with clonotypes that all four donors shared, non-shared clonotypes had lower generation probabilities.

Terminally differentiated effector memory CD45RA+ cells were excluded by CCR7 positive selection of CD45RO-negative cells. Among the donors, all were Caucasian adults who lived in Nashville, Tennessee. Sorted subsets were amplified in replicate PCRs using 150 to 250 ng DNA, tens of thousands of T cell genomes. The method was immunoSEQ multiplex PCR; TCRdb's version includes in-frame clones alone and lacks a portion of them. The sample lists approximately 2,000,000 clones, around 93% occurring once. About this clone: Its antigen is still unknown.

CDR3 length: 15 residues. V shed 1 base and J shed 0 bases, with 11 bases lying between them. Per germline, CDR1 SGDLS and CDR2 YYNGEE. The sequence derives from a man between 18 and 35 years old in good health. Some clones in this sample may be carry-over from other donors' samples. The chain has TRBV9 and TRBJ2-7, with D perhaps matching TRBD2 (6 bases). Material: naive CD8+ T cells from PBMCs. For the CDR3, the DNA is TGTGCCAGCAGCGTACTCGCGGGATCCTCCTACGAGCAGTACTTC. Protein sequence: CASSVLAGSSYEQYF. Drawing the rest from reference TRBV9 and TRBJ2-7, the complete variable domain is DSGVTQTPKHLITATGQRVTLRCSPRSGDLSVYWYQQSLDQGLQFLIQYYNGEERAKGNILERFSAQQFPDLHSELNLSSLELGDSALYFCASSVLAGSSYEQYFGPGTRLTVT.